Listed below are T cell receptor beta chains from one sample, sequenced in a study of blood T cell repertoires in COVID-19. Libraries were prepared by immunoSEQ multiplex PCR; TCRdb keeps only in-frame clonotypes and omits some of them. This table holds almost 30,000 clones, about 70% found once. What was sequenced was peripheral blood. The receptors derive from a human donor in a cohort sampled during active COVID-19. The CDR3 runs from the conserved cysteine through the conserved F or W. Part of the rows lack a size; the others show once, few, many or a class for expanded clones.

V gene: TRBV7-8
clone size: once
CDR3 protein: CASSLVAGNAARGYTF

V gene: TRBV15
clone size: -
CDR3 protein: CATSRERAGGPNEQFF

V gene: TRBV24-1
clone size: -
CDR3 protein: CATRGAGGTGELFF

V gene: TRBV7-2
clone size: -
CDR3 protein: CASSPRVVSGGTSYEQYF

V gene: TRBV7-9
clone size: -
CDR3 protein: CASSYGETSTDTQYF

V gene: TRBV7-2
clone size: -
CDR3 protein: CASSLSGAGKAGGYTF

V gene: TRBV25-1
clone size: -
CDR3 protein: CASTLDQETQYF

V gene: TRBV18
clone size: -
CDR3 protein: CASSPQPPRGTSGANVLTF

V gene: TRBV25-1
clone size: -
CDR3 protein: CASSEKGEQYF

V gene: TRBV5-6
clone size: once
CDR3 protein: CASSPDGGGNTEAFF

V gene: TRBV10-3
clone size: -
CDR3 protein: CAIMGGGPSTDTQYF

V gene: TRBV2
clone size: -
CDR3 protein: CASSEAGNQPQHF

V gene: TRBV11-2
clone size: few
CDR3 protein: CASSQTRVEKLFF

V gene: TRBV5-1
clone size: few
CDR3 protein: CASSPTGGHNQPQHF

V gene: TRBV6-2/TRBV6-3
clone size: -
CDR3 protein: CASSGTGADRVFGYTF

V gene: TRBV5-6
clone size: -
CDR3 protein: CASSRRGRGTGQPQHF

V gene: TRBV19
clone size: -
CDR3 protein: CASVSRESDEQFF

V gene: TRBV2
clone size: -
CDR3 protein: CASSDGGRGNEQFF

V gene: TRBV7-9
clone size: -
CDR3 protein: CASSLSGTGDGYTF

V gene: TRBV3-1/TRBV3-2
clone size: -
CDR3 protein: CASSQGMGQSSTQYF

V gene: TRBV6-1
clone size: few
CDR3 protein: CASSEGSSGNTIYF

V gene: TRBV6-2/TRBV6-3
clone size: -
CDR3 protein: CASSYYTSGRALSTDTQYF

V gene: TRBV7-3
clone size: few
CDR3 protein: CASSPHPAATEAFF

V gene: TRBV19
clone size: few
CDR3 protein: CASRQGNQPQHF

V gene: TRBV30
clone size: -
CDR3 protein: CAWSSRQGRLKLFF

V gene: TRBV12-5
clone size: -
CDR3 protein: CASGLGTGTGSTDTQYF

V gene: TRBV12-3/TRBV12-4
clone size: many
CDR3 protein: CASRVGQSEQYF